This is a list of T cell receptor beta chains from one sample in a study of blood T cells in healthy people across ages. TCRdb called the 5' RACE reads again in MiXCR, with one record for every CDR3 protein. The sample consists of 700,000 to 850,000 distinct CDR3 sequences, less than 70% of them appearing once. The sample taken for sequencing was blood. These receptors were obtained from a man at least 80 years old in good health. CDR3s include the opening cysteine and the closing phenylalanine or tryptophan. The D gene is left open where the match is weak. Clone sizes are given selectively: once, few, many, or a class where the clone is expanded.

d_gene,abundance,v_gene,CDR3aa
NA,few,TRBV3-1,CASSQNQEYQETQYF
NA,NA,TRBV9,CASSTLHSGETQYF
TRBD1,NA,TRBV10-3,CAISGTGDAVNTEAFF
NA,NA,TRBV12-3/TRBV12-4,CASSREEGAYEQYF
NA,NA,TRBV28,CASSSRPGVGELFF
NA,few,TRBV7-3,CASSAGADTQYF
NA,few,TRBV20-1,CSAPGTSAYEQYF
TRBD1,few,TRBV6-1,CASSEETGANYGYTF
NA,once,TRBV10-3,CAIGDRGAWEETQYF
NA,NA,TRBV14,CASSQSIDRIYEQYF
TRBD1,NA,TRBV4-2,CASSHERGTGGNEQFF
NA,NA,TRBV7-8,CASSPGTPIGQYF
TRBD2,few,TRBV9,CASSVDSGIQSSYEQYF
NA,NA,TRBV6-6,CASSPGIDEQYF
NA,NA,TRBV7-3,CASSPTGHSTDTQYF
NA,NA,TRBV20-1,CSARDQGGPEAFF
NA,NA,TRBV5-1,CASRQQGIANTGELFF
TRBD2,NA,TRBV2,CASSGGTSGFSSYEQYF
NA,once,TRBV2,CASQDQSSYNEQFF
TRBD1,few,TRBV30,CAWMGQGNSPLHF
NA,NA,TRBV5-1,CASSGGTLYQETQYF
NA,NA,TRBV15,CATRTDRGYDTQYF
NA,NA,TRBV9,CASSVLINQPQHF
NA,NA,TRBV11-2,CASSLDGTVNYGYTF
NA,NA,TRBV27,CASRPGPTLLAKNIQYF
NA,NA,TRBV13,CASSRWNSGANVLTF
NA,NA,TRBV20-1,CSALPYRDAGSRYTF
NA,NA,TRBV5-6,CASSSQFQPQHF
NA,few,TRBV6-5,CASSRDRGNTGELFF
NA,NA,TRBV12-3/TRBV12-4,CASTRGGTQYF
NA,NA,TRBV2,CASSVRLLNTEAFF
NA,NA,TRBV6-5,CASGEQGRNEQFF
TRBD2,NA,TRBV28,CASSLSGSWETQYF
NA,NA,TRBV12-3/TRBV12-4,CASSAPLDEAFF
NA,NA,TRBV21-1,CASSKYWRAYEQYF
TRBD1,NA,TRBV7-9,CASSPRDRENEQFF
TRBD2,once,TRBV6-1,CASWTSGRAYEQYF